The 2 T cell receptor beta chains below all came from one sample that was sequenced in a study of blood T cell repertoires in COVID-19. The repertoire was sequenced with immunoSEQ multiplex PCR; TCRdb's copy has only in-frame clones and lacks some. The sample holds about 240,000 clones, 82% seen once. Sequenced input: peripheral blood. These receptors originate from a woman aged 60-75 years with active or convalescent COVID-19.

This clone was counted a few times. The chain combines TRBV7-9 with TRBJ1-2, with TRBD1 identical over 10 bases. The J segment lost 6 bases and the V segment lost 4 bases, leaving 8 bases of the junction unmatched. The CDR3 loop spans 15 amino acids. The V gene's germline CDR1 is SEHNR and CDR2 FQNEAQ (reference sequence). CDR3 region: CASSSRTGGLDGYTF. CDR3 in DNA: TGTGCCAGCAGCTCGAGGACAGGGGGGTTGGATGGCTACACCTTC.

The J gene is TRBJ1-1, the V gene TRBV27, with D perhaps TRBD1 (6 bases). Germline CDR1 reads MNHEY; CDR2 reads SMNVEV (reference sequence). CDR3 size: 12 residues. V dropped 6 bases and J dropped 5 bases, with 10 bases sitting between them. CDR3 in DNA: TGTGCCAGCAGGCAGGGGTGGACTGAAGCTTTCTTT. Amino acids: CASRQGWTEAFF.